In its sample, the clone carrying this T cell receptor (beta chain) was seen once. The table came from immunoSEQ multiplex PCR; TCRdb's copy has only in-frame clones and leaves some out. The sample shows about 38,000 clones, approximately 85% of them seen only once. The data were obtained in a study of STAT5B mutations in CD4+ large granular lymphocyte leukemia. Germline values: CDR1 LGHNA, CDR2 YNFKEQ. This CDR3 spans 19 amino acids. V was pared by 4 bases and J by 1 base, with 10 bases of the junction left unmatched. The sequencing input was CD4+ T cells from blood buffy coats. The source is a human donor in good health. The rearrangement joins TRBV4-2 to TRBJ2-2; 12 bases are a match to TRBD2. The CDR3 nucleotides read TGTGCCAGCAGCCTCCGAGGGCTAGCGGGGGGGCAGAACACCGGGGAGCTGTTTTTT. This codes for CASSLRGLAGGQNTGELFF.